This T cell receptor beta chain comes out of a study of cytomegalovirus exposure and HLA in healthy donors. Points from the study as a whole: In the 95 to 150 validation repertoires, a later analysis found that first-cohort TCR clusters tended to co-occur. CMV antigen specificity was confirmed in vitro for three CMV-associated chains. The study listed approximately 170 cytomegalovirus-associated TCR beta chains.

The donors were members of the validation cohort, which comprised 90 to 150 subjects and was separate from the first cohort of several hundred subjects. As to this clone: Its antigen is unidentified.

This CDR3 is built from 15 residues. CDR1 is ENHRY and CDR2 is SYGVKD in the germline V gene. The J segment lost 6 bases and the V segment lost 1 base, leaving 5 bases of the junction unmatched. Method: immunoSEQ multiplex PCR; TCRdb's copy keeps in-frame clones and lacks some. The data show about 76,000 clones, with 94% seen just once and around 1.5% held by the top ten. The genes are TRBV10-3 and TRBJ2-7, with 11 bases identical to TRBD1. The receptor comes from a man in his late teens or twenties in good health and CMV-seropositive. Input material: PBMCs. CDR3 bases: TGTGCCATCAGTGAGTTGGGACAGGGGGATCGCGAGCAGTACTTC. It is translated as CAISELGQGDREQYF.